The following is a TCR beta chain sequence with its context. The antigen is undetermined. V was pared by 0 bases and J by 0 bases, with 4 bases between. Germline assignment: CDR1 LGHDT and CDR2 YNNKEL (reference sequence). The CDR3 spans 14 residues. This record belongs to a study of T cell responses to AZD1222 COVID-19 vaccine. Study information: Second-dose groups at about 4 or about 12 weeks were pooled. Study outcomes and limitations: The donors showed a predominance of white British ancestry and of females, with possible underestimation of clonal diversity. Two AZD1222 administrations were followed by greater Spike-specific TCR breadth and depth. Baseline seropositivity occurred in only a handful of AZD1222 recipients.

Sequencing was performed with immunoSEQ multiplex PCR; in TCRdb, only in-frame clones are kept and a portion is missing. The table lists around 100,000 clones, roughly nine tenths of them singletons. This chain uses TRBV3-1 (or the pseudogene TRBV3-2) with TRBJ2-3; no reliable D call. The sequencing here drew on peripheral blood, taken on day 0 of AZD1222 vaccination. The source is an adult in good health. The CDR3 bases are TGTGCCAGCAGCCAAGATTGGAGCACAGATACGCAGTATTTT. Protein: CASSQDWSTDTQYF.